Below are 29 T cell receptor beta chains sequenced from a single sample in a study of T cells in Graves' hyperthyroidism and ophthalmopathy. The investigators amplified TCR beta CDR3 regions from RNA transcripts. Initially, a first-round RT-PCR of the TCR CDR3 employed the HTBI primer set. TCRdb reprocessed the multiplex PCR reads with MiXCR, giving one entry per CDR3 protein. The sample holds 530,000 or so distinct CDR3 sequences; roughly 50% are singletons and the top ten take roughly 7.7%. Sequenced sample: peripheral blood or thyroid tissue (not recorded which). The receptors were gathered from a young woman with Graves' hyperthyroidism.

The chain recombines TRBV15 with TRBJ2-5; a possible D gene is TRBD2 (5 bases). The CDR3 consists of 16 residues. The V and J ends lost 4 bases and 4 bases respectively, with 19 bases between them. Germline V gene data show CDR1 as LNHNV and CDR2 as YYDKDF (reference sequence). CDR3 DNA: TGTGCCACCAGCATTGGAACCCCGGGGTGGTCAGAGACCCAGTACTTC. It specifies CATSIGTPGWSETQYF.

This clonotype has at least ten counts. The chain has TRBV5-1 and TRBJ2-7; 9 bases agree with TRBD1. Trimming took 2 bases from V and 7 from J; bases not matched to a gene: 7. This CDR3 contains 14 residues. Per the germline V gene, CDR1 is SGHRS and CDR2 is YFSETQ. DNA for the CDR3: TGCGCCAGCAGCTTCGGGACAGGGTCTGGGGAGCAGTACTTC. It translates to CASSFGTGSGEQYF.

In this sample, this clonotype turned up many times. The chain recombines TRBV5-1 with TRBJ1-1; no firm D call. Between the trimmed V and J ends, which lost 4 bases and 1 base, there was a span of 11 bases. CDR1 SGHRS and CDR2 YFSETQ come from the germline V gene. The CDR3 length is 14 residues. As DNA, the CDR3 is TGCGCCAGCAGCCCCCGGATGGGGAACACTGAAGCTTTCTTT. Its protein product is CASSPRMGNTEAFF.

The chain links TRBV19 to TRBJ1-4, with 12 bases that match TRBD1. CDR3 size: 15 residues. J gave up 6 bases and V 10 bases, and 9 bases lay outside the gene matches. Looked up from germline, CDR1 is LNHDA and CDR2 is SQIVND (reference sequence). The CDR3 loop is CATSGTGGAYEKLFF. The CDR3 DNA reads TGTGCCACTTCCGGGACAGGGGGCGCTTATGAAAAACTGTTTTTT. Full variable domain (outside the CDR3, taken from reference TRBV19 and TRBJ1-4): DGGITQSPKYLFRKEGQNVTLSCEQNLNHDAMYWYRQDPGQGLRLIYYSQIVNDFQKGDIAEGYSVSREKKESFPLTVTSAQKNPTAFYLCATSGTGGAYEKLFFGSGTQLSVL.

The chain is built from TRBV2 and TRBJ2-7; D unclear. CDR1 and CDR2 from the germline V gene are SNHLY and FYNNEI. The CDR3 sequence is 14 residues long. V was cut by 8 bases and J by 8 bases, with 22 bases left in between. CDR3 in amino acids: CASSPRVEGNKQYF. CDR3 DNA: TGTGCCAGCTCACCACGGGTTGAAGGGAATAAGCAGTACTTC.

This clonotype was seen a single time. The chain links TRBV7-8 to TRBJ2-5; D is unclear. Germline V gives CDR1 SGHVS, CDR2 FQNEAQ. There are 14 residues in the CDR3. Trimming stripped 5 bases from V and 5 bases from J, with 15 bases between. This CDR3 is CASSQLASLETQYF. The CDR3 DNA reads TGTGCCAGCAGCCAACTTGCCAGCCTGGAGACCCAGTACTTC.

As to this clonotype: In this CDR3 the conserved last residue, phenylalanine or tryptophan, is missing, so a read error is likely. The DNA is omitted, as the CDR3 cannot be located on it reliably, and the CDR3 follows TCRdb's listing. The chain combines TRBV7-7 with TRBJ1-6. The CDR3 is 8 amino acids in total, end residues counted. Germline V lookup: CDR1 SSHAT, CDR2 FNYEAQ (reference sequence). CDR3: CASSQVIS.

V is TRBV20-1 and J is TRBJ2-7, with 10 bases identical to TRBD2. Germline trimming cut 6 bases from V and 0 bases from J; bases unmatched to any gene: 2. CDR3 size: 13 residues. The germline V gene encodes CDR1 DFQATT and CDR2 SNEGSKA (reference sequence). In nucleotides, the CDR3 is TGCAGTGCACCTAGCGGGAGCTCCTACGAGCAGTACTTC. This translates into CSAPSGSSYEQYF.

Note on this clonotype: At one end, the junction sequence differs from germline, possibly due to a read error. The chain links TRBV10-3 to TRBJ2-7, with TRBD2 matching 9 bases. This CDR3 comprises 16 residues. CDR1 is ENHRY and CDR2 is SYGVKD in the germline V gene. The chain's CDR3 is CALSRGVIAGVSEQYF. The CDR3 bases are TGTGCCCTCAGCAGGGGGGTTATAGCGGGAGTGAGCGAGCAGTACTTC.

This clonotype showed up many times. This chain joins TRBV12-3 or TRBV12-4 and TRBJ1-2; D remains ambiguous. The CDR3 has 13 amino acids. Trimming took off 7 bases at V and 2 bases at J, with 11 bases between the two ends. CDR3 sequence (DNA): TGTGCCAGCAAAAACCGGGAGAACTATGGCTACACCTTC. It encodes CASKNRENYGYTF.

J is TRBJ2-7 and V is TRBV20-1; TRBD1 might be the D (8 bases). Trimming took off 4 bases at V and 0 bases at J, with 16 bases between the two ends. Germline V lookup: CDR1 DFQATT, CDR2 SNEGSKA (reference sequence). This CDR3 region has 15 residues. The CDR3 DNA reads TGCAGTGCTAAGGACAGGGAGGGCCCCTCCTACGAGCAGTACTTC. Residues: CSAKDREGPSYEQYF.

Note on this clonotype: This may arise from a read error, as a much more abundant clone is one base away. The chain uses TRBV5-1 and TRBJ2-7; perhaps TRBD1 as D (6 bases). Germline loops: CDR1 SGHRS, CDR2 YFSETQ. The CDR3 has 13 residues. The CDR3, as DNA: TGCGCCAGCAGCACCCGGGACATCTACGGGCAGTACTTC. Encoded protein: CASSTRDIYGQYF.

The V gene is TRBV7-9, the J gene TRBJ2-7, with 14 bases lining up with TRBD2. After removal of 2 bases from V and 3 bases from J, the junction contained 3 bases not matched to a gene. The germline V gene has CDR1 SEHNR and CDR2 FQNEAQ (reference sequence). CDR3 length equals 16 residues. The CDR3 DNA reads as TGTGCCAGCAGCTTAATGACTAGCGGGAGGGACTACGAGCAGTACTTC. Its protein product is CASSLMTSGRDYEQYF.

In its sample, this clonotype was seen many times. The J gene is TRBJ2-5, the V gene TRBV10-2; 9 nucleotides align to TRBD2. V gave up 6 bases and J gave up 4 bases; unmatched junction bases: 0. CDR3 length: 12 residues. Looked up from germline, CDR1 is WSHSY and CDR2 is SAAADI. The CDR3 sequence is CASRLAGETQYF. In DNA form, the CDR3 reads TGCGCCAGCAGACTAGCGGGAGAGACCCAGTACTTC.

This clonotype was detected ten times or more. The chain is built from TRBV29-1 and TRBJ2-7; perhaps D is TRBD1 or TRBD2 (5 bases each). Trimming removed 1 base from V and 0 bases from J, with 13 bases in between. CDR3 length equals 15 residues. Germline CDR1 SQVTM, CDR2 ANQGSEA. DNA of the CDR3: TGCAGCGTTGAAGGTGGGGGTCGGGGCTCCTACGAGCAGTACTTC. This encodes CSVEGGGRGSYEQYF.

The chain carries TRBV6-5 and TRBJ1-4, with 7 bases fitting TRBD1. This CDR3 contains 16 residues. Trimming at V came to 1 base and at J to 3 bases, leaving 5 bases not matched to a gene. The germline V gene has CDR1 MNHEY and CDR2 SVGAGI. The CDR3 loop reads CASSYFSGGPNEKLFF. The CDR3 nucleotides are TGTGCCAGCAGTTACTTCTCAGGGGGGCCTAATGAAAAACTGTTTTTT.

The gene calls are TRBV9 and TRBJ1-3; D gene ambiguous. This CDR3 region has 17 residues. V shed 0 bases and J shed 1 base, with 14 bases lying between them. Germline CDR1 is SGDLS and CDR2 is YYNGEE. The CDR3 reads CASSVGAVPFSGNTIYF. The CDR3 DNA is TGTGCCAGCAGCGTAGGGGCAGTACCCTTTTCTGGAAACACCATATATTTT.

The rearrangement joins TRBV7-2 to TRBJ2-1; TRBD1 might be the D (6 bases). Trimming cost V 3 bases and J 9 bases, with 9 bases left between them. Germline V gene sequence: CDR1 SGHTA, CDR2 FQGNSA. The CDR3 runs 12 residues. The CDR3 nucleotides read TGTGCCAGCAGCTTCCGGGACACTGAGCAGTTCTTC. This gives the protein CASSFRDTEQFF.

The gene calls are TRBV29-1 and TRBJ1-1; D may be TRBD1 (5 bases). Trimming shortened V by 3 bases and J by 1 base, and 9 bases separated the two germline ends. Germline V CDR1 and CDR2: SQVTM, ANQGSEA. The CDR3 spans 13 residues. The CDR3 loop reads CSVESDRNTEAFF. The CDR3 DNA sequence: TGCAGCGTTGAGTCCGACAGGAACACTGAAGCTTTCTTT.

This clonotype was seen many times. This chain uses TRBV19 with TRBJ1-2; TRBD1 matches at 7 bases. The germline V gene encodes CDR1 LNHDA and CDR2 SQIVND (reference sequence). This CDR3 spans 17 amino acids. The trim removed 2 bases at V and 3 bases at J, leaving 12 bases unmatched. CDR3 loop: CASSIIAPTGDDYGYTF. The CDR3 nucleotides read TGTGCCAGTAGTATAATCGCCCCCACAGGGGACGACTATGGCTACACCTTC.

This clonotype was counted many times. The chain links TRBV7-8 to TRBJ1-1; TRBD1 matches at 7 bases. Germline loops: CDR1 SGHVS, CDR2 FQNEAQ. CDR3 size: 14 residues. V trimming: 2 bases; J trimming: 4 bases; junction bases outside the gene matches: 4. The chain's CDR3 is CASSLQGVGTEAFF. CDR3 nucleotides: TGTGCCAGCAGCTTACAGGGGGTCGGCACTGAAGCTTTCTTT.

The CDR3 nucleotides are TGCAGTGCTCCCGGACTAGCGGGGAATTACGAGCAGTACTTC. Amino acid sequence: CSAPGLAGNYEQYF. This chain connects TRBV20-1 to TRBJ2-7; 12 positions agree with TRBD2. The V segment lost 5 bases and the J segment 4 bases; nucleotides outside the gene matches: 6. This CDR3 has 14 residues. CDR1 is DFQATT, CDR2 SNEGSKA, per germline (reference sequence).

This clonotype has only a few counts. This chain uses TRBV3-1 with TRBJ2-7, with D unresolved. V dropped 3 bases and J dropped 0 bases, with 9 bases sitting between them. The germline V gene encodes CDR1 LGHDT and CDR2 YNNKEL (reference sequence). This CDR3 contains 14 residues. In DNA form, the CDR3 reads TGTGCCAGCAGCCATTTCGCGAGCTCCTACGAGCAGTACTTC. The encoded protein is CASSHFASSYEQYF.

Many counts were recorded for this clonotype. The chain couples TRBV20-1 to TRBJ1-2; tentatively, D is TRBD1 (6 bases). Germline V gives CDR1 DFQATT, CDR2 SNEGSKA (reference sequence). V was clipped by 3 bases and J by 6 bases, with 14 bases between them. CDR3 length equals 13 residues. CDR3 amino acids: CSAREQGLNGYTF. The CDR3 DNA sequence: TGCAGTGCTAGGGAACAGGGTTTAAATGGCTACACCTTC.

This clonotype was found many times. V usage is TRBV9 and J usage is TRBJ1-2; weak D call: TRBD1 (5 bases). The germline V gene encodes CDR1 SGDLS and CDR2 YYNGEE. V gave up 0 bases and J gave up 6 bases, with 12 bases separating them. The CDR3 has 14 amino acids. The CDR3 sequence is CASSVAEGIHGYTF. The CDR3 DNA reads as TGTGCCAGCAGCGTAGCAGAGGGGATCCATGGCTACACCTTC.

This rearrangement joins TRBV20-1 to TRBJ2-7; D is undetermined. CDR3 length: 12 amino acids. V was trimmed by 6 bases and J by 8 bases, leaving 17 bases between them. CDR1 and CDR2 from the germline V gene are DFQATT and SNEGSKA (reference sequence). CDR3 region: CSASSSSSQQYF. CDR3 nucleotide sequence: TGCAGTGCCAGCAGTTCCTCCTCCCAGCAGTACTTC.

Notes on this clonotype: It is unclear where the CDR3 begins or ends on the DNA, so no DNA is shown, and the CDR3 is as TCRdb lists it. The CDR3 spells CASQASLNEQFFGQGGYTF. The chain is built from TRBV7-2 and TRBJ1-2. The CDR3 is 19 amino acids long, termini counted. Germline V CDR1 and CDR2: SGHTA, FQGNSA.

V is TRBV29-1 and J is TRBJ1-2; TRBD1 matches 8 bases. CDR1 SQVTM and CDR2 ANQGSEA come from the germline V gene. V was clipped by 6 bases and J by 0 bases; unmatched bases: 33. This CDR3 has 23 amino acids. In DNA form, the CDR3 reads TGCAGCGTGGCCCGGACAGGGACAGGTGAAGCTGGGGGACAACTGTTAGCTAACTATGGCTACACCTTC. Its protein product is CSVARTGTGEAGGQLLANYGYTF.

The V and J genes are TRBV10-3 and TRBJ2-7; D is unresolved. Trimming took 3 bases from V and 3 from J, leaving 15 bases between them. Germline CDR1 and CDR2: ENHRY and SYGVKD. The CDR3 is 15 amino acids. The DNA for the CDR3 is TGTGCCATCAGTGACTCGGCCGCGACGGACTACGAGCAGTACTTC. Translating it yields CAISDSAATDYEQYF.